This entry is about one T cell receptor (beta chain). Germline CDR1 LNHDA, CDR2 SQIVND (reference sequence). The length of the CDR3 is 14 residues. V was pared by 3 bases and J by 2 bases, with 3 bases of the junction left unmatched. Researchers used genomic DNA as the template to profile TCR beta VDJ and CDR3. TCRdb ran MiXCR on the reads and lists one entry per CDR3 protein. Of roughly 93,000 distinct CDR3 sequences in the sample, 65% to 70% were seen once. CD8+CD57+ cell expansion had been shown by flow cytometry in patients chosen for sequencing. There were no patients without severe acquired aplastic anemia. Blood came from patients not yet given any therapy. These data are taken from a study of CD8+CD57+ T cells in acquired aplastic anemia.

The source is a human donor with aplastic anemia. The sample taken for sequencing was sorted CD4+, CD8+, or CD8+CD57+ T cells (not recorded which) from PBMCs. The chain joins TRBV19 to TRBJ2-7; 8 nucleotides agree with TRBD1. The CDR3 here is CASSMGTGTYEQYF. The CDR3 DNA follows: TGTGCCAGTAGTATGGGGACAGGAACCTACGAGCAGTACTTC.